Sequencing of this TCR beta chain was carried out in a study of T cells after posttransplantation cyclophosphamide. General observations from the study: Later blood repertoires were often dominated by clones from the donor CD8+ memory compartment. Recipient CMV seropositivity and CMV reactivation strongly tracked TRB clonality.

As for this clone: Antigen unknown.

Trimming left V 5 bases short and J 7 bases short, with 11 bases between. Germline values: CDR1 ENHRY, CDR2 SYGVKD. CDR3 length: 12 residues. The protocol was immunoSEQ multiplex PCR, while the TCRdb copy is restricted to in-frame clones and leaves out a portion. This table holds tens of thousands of clones, 93% found once. On the day of bone marrow donation, the related graft donor provided peripheral blood. The specimen sequenced was PBMCs. The receptor was isolated from a woman in her twenties or thirties in good health and a related stem cell transplant donor. The chain recombines TRBV10-3 with TRBJ1-1; no clear D gene. The CDR3 region has the DNA TGTGCCATCAGTCCCCCGAACGGTGAAGCTTTCTTT. Amino acids: CAISPPNGEAFF.